The clone carrying this TCR beta chain was detected once. Its antigen remains unknown. This entry comes from a study of cytomegalovirus exposure and HLA in healthy donors. Points from the study as a whole: Cytomegalovirus association was listed for 150 or so TCR beta chains. Rarity marked most TCR sequences, yet some public TCRs occurred in many donors.

Germline V gives CDR1 PRHDT, CDR2 FYEKMQ (reference sequence). The CDR3 runs to 16 residues. V was clipped by 4 bases and J by 0 bases; unmatched bases: 5. TCRdb's table, derived via immunoSEQ multiplex PCR, lists solely in-frame clones and lacks some. The data hold about 110,000 clones, with around 95% observed a single time. The source is a woman aged 18-29 years in good health and CMV-seronegative. Sequenced sample: PBMCs. The chain carries TRBV13 and TRBJ2-2; TRBD2 aligns across 7 bases. The CDR3 nucleotides are TGTGCCAGCAGCTCCTCCAGCGGGACGAACACCGGGGAGCTGTTTTTT. Residues: CASSSSSGTNTGELFF.